A single sample is the source of the 9 T cell receptor beta chains below, sequenced in a study of cytomegalovirus exposure and HLA in healthy donors. The PCR ran on 60 Vbeta and 13 Jbeta primers. Clones were sequenced by immunoSEQ multiplex PCR, and TCRdb holds only the in-frame ones, with some missing. Here the sample spans under 150,000 clones, over 70% being singletons. The source material was PBMCs. The source is a middle-aged woman in good health and CMV-seronegative.

The chain recombines TRBV10-3 with TRBJ1-6; 8 nucleotides line up with TRBD1. The CDR3 is 18 residues long. The V gene's germline CDR1 is ENHRY and CDR2 SYGVKD. The V and J ends lost 0 bases and 4 bases, in that order; junction bases with no gene match: 8. CDR3 DNA: TGTGCCATCAGTGAGTCTCCCGGGACAGGAGAGTATAATTCACCCCTCCACTTT. It encodes CAISESPGTGEYNSPLHF.

The chain recombines TRBV4-1 with TRBJ2-3, with D perhaps matching TRBD1 (5 bases). V was trimmed by 4 bases and J by 6 bases, leaving 17 bases between them. Germline V gene sequence: CDR1 MGHRA, CDR2 YSYEKL. The CDR3 covers 15 residues. DNA for the CDR3: TGCGCCAGCAGCCGATTACAGGAAACATACGATACGCAGTATTTT. This encodes CASSRLQETYDTQYF.

In its sample, this clone was seen a few times. V is TRBV7-3 and J is TRBJ2-5, with 10 bases matching TRBD2. V was clipped by 5 bases and J by 4 bases; unmatched bases: 7. From germline, CDR1 is SGHTA and CDR2 FQGTGA. The CDR3 has 15 amino acids. The CDR3: CASSPSGGGGETQYF. The CDR3 DNA reads as TGTGCCAGCAGCCCTAGCGGGGGAGGGGGAGAGACCCAGTACTTC.

The gene calls are TRBV18 and TRBJ1-1; D call uncertain. V lost 3 bases to trimming and J lost 4 bases, with 15 bases between them. CDR3 length: 15 residues. The germline CDR1 and CDR2 sequences are KGHSH and LQKENI. CDR3 loop: CASSPEVGPVTEAFF. DNA for the CDR3: TGTGCCAGCTCACCCGAAGTTGGGCCAGTCACTGAAGCTTTCTTT.

The J gene is TRBJ1-2, the V gene TRBV2, with 10 bases identical to TRBD1. The length of the CDR3 is 16 residues. V lost 9 bases and J lost 0; bases outside the gene matches: 10. Germline V gene sequence: CDR1 SNHLY, CDR2 FYNNEI. CDR3 bases: TGTGCCAGGGATGACAGGGGGCTGATCCCTAACTATGGCTACACCTTC. Its translation: CARDDRGLIPNYGYTF.

This clone appeared once. V usage is TRBV2 and J usage is TRBJ1-2; 12 nucleotides match TRBD1. The CDR3 length is 17 residues. J lost 6 bases, V lost 6 bases, and 14 bases had no gene match. The germline gives CDR1 SNHLY, CDR2 FYNNEI. This CDR3 is CASRKPGQGARRDGYTF. As DNA, the CDR3 is TGTGCCAGCAGAAAACCGGGACAGGGGGCGCGTCGAGATGGCTACACCTTC.

V usage is TRBV7-3 and J usage is TRBJ2-7; 10 bases match TRBD2. Trimming at V came to 2 bases and at J to 2 bases, leaving 3 bases not matched to a gene. In germline, CDR1 is SGHTA, CDR2 FQGTGA. CDR3 size: 15 residues. The CDR3: CASSLDSGRTYEQYF. DNA for the CDR3: TGTGCCAGCAGCTTAGATAGCGGGAGGACCTACGAGCAGTACTTC. The whole variable domain, remainder taken from reference TRBV7-3 and TRBJ2-7, is GAGVSQTPSNKVTEKGKYVELRCDPISGHTALYWYRQSLGQGPEFLIYFQGTGAADDSGLPNDRFFAVRPEGSVSTLKIQRTERGDSAVYLCASSLDSGRTYEQYFGPGTRLTVT.

This clone occurred a few times. Here the CDR3 DNA reads TGTGCCAGCAGTGCCCTGACAGTCTCTGGGGCCAACGTCCTGACTTTC. This encodes CASSALTVSGANVLTF. The chain uses TRBV6-1 and TRBJ2-6, with a weak D call TRBD1 (5 bases). V was trimmed by 4 bases and J by 0 bases, leaving 10 bases between them. CDR3 length equals 16 residues. Germline values: CDR1 MNHNS, CDR2 SASEGT.

The count of this clone is one. The rearrangement links TRBV28 to TRBJ1-3; 9 bases align to TRBD1. Germline CDR1 and CDR2: MDHEN and SYDVKM. The junction had 4 bases not matched to a gene; V was cut back by 6 bases and J by 4 bases. This CDR3 contains 14 residues. Here the CDR3 DNA reads TGTGCCAGCAGAACAGGGGGCGCCGGAAACACCATATATTTT. This sequence encodes CASRTGGAGNTIYF.